This section outlines one TCR beta chain sequence together with its context. This entry is derived from a study of blood T cell repertoires in COVID-19. About the research overall: Donors in the United States, Italy and Spain gave samples during acute or convalescent COVID-19. The analysed material was cDNA or gDNA that came from T cells, B-cell-depleted T cells, or PBMCs.

Per germline, CDR1 SNHLY and CDR2 FYNNEI. V gave up 4 bases and J gave up 2 bases; unmatched junction bases: 9. This CDR3 spans 17 amino acids. Authors' processing steps: How many nucleated cells were present was estimated from reference gene primer amplification. Generated by immunoSEQ multiplex PCR, the TCRdb table keeps only in-frame clones and is missing some. Clone size and the V and J calls come from that table; the DNA yielded D and trimming. The sample lists approximately 260,000 clones, roughly 90% occurring once. The chain uses TRBV2 and TRBJ1-5, with 9 bases matching TRBD1. The sequence was collected from a man in his sixties who had recovered from COVID-19. Source material: peripheral blood. CDR3 nucleotides: TGTGCCAGCAGTGGGGGCCTGGGACAGGGAGGCAATCAGCCCCAGCATTTT. Translation gives CASSGGLGQGGNQPQHF.